This is a list of T cell receptor beta chains from one sample in a study of T cells in Graves' hyperthyroidism and ophthalmopathy. Each CDR3 protein is one row after TCRdb ran MiXCR on the multiplex PCR reads. Here the sample spans 500,000 to 650,000 distinct CDR3 sequences, around 50% being singletons. Source material: peripheral blood or thyroid tissue (not recorded which). All receptors derive from an adult woman with Graves' disease, either hyperthyroidism or ophthalmopathy (not recorded which). The CDR3 runs from the conserved cysteine through the conserved F or W. Each record gives: clone size, D gene, J gene, V gene, CDR3 DNA, CDR3 protein. The D gene is left open where the match is weak. A clone size is listed for some rows: how often the clone was seen (once, few, many), or a class if it is expanded.

size: many
D: TRBD1
J: TRBJ1-1
V: TRBV11-3
DNA: TGTGCCAGCAGCAAAACCGGGACAGGGGGTTTTAGCACTGAAGCTTTCTTT
CDR3: CASSKTGTGGFSTEAFF

size: many
D: TRBD2
J: TRBJ2-5
V: TRBV20-1
DNA: TGCAGTGCTAGGGGGACTAGCGGGAGTCAAGAGACCCAGTACTTC
CDR3: CSARGTSGSQETQYF

size: .
D: TRBD2
J: TRBJ2-5
V: TRBV7-2
DNA: TGTGCCAGCAGCCGAAGCGGGAAGAGAAGTCAGTACTTC
CDR3: CASSRSGKRSQYF

size: many
D: .
J: TRBJ2-5
V: TRBV27
DNA: TGTGCCAGCAGTCAAGGGTACCGGGGTCGAGAGACCCAGTACTTC
CDR3: CASSQGYRGRETQYF

size: .
D: TRBD1
J: TRBJ1-1
V: TRBV13
DNA: TGTGCCAGCAGCTTCTCGACAGGGGGCCTCGGTAGTCACACTGAAGCTTTCTTT
CDR3: CASSFSTGGLGSHTEAFF

size: .
D: .
J: TRBJ1-1
V: TRBV5-4
DNA: TGTGCCAGCAGCATCCTGGGGCCCGTTCCTGAAGCTTTCTTT
CDR3: CASSILGPVPEAFF

size: .
D: .
J: TRBJ2-7
V: TRBV9
DNA: TGTGCCAGCAGCCCCTCCTTCGGGGGCTACGAGCAGTACTTC
CDR3: CASSPSFGGYEQYF

size: .
D: .
J: TRBJ2-7
V: TRBV6-1
DNA: TGTGCCAGCAGAACCACGTTGAGTTACCCTTACGAGCAGTACTTC
CDR3: CASRTTLSYPYEQYF

size: .
D: TRBD1
J: TRBJ1-4
V: TRBV12-3/TRBV12-4
DNA: TGTGCCAGCAGTCAACCCAGGGGGAGGAATGAAAAACTGTTTTTT
CDR3: CASSQPRGRNEKLFF

size: .
D: .
J: TRBJ1-1
V: TRBV5-1
DNA: TGCGCCAGCAGTTCAGGACAGTTCCCTGAAGCTTTCTTT
CDR3: CASSSGQFPEAFF

size: .
D: TRBD2
J: TRBJ2-7
V: TRBV29-1
DNA: TGCAGCTTTAGCGGGAGCTCCTACGAGCAGTACTTC
CDR3: CSFSGSSYEQYF

size: .
D: TRBD1
J: TRBJ1-4
V: TRBV25-1
DNA: TGTGCCAGCAGTGAATGGGTAGGGACAGGGGATGAAAAACTGTTTTTT
CDR3: CASSEWVGTGDEKLFF

size: once
D: .
J: TRBJ2-7
V: TRBV5-1
DNA: TGCGCCAGCAGCTCCCCGAGGGGTACCTCCTACGAGCAGTACTTC
CDR3: CASSSPRGTSYEQYF

size: .
D: .
J: TRBJ1-6
V: TRBV20-1
DNA: TGCAGTGGCGATGGGGATGGCAATTCACCCCTCCACTTT
CDR3: CSGDGDGNSPLHF

size: many
D: TRBD1
J: TRBJ1-5
V: TRBV10-3
DNA: TGTGCCACCTCAACAGGGGGGGTTCAGCCCCAGCATTTT
CDR3: CATSTGGVQPQHF

size: .
D: .
J: TRBJ1-2
V: TRBV7-2
DNA: TGTGCCAGCAGCTTAGTTAGGGTCCTCTACCGTGGCTACACCTTC
CDR3: CASSLVRVLYRGYTF

size: many
D: .
J: TRBJ1-5
V: TRBV24-1
DNA: TGTGCCACCAGTCGACCCCGGACAGACTATAGCAATCAGCCCCAGCATTTT
CDR3: CATSRPRTDYSNQPQHF

size: few
D: .
J: TRBJ2-5
V: TRBV4-1
DNA: TGCGCCAGCAGCCACGTACTAGGGCAAGAGACCCAGTACTTC
CDR3: CASSHVLGQETQYF

size: .
D: .
J: TRBJ1-1
V: TRBV9
DNA: TGTGCCAGCAGCCCACCCGGGACCTTGGGGACTGAAGCTTTCTTT
CDR3: CASSPPGTLGTEAFF

size: .
D: .
J: TRBJ2-7
V: TRBV10-2
DNA: TGCGCCAGCAGTGAGGTCAGGGCAAGATACGAGCAGTACTTC
CDR3: CASSEVRARYEQYF

size: .
D: .
J: TRBJ2-6
V: TRBV15
DNA: TGTGCCACCAGCAGAGATGACACCCAGGCCAACGTCCTGACTTTC
CDR3: CATSRDDTQANVLTF

size: .
D: TRBD1
J: TRBJ1-1
V: TRBV5-1
DNA: TGCGCCAGCAGCAAGACCAGGGGGCCTAACACTGAAGCTTTCTTT
CDR3: CASSKTRGPNTEAFF

size: .
D: .
J: TRBJ1-5
V: TRBV10-3
DNA: TGTGCCACGGGGGGTGGCAATCAGCCCCAGCATTTT
CDR3: CATGGGNQPQHF

size: .
D: TRBD1
J: TRBJ1-5
V: TRBV24-1
DNA: TGTGCCACCAGTGATGCAGAGACAGGGACATCGATAGGCCAGCCCCAGCATTTT
CDR3: CATSDAETGTSIGQPQHF

size: many
D: .
J: TRBJ1-2
V: TRBV19
DNA: TGTGCCAGTAGTATATATGACCGTCTACCCTCCATTAACTATGGCTACACCTTC
CDR3: CASSIYDRLPSINYGYTF

size: .
D: .
J: TRBJ1-6
V: TRBV7-2
DNA: TGCGCCAGCAGCATCGGGGGCCTTATGCGTTCACCCCTCCACTTT
CDR3: CASSIGGLMRSPLHF

size: .
D: .
J: TRBJ1-1
V: TRBV29-1
DNA: TGCAGCGTAACCGGGACTCACATTGGGCGTTCGAACACTGAAGCTTTCTTT
CDR3: CSVTGTHIGRSNTEAFF

size: .
D: .
J: TRBJ2-7
V: TRBV20-1
DNA: TGCAGTGCTAGGCACCAGGCCGGGGAGCAGTACTTC
CDR3: CSARHQAGEQYF

size: many
D: .
J: TRBJ2-7
V: TRBV4-1
DNA: TGCGCCAGCAGCCAAGGCACCAGGCTCTACGAGCAGTACTTC
CDR3: CASSQGTRLYEQYF

size: few
D: TRBD1
J: TRBJ1-2
V: TRBV20-1
DNA: TGCACCATTTCCAGGGGGAATATGAGGGGCTACACCTTC
CDR3: CTISRGNMRGYTF

size: .
D: TRBD2
J: TRBJ2-5
V: TRBV20-1
DNA: TGCAGTGCTACACTAGCGGGATGGGAGGAGACCCAGTACTTC
CDR3: CSATLAGWEETQYF

size: .
D: TRBD2
J: TRBJ2-5
V: TRBV4-1
DNA: TGCGCCAGCAGCCAGATGGATCTAGCGGGAGGAAAGACCCAGTACTTC
CDR3: CASSQMDLAGGKTQYF

size: many
D: .
J: TRBJ2-7
V: TRBV5-4
DNA: TGTGCCAGCAGCTTGGCAGGGTCCCTCTACGAGCAGTACTTC
CDR3: CASSLAGSLYEQYF

size: .
D: TRBD2
J: TRBJ2-5
V: TRBV29-1
DNA: TGCAGCGTCCTCCAGGGGAGGGGGACTAGAGGGGGGACCCAGTACTTC
CDR3: CSVLQGRGTRGGTQYF

size: .
D: TRBD2
J: TRBJ2-5
V: TRBV25-1
DNA: TGTGCCAGCCGTAGCGGGCGGGCGGGGGAGACCCAGTACTTC
CDR3: CASRSGRAGETQYF

size: .
D: TRBD1
J: TRBJ1-6
V: TRBV7-3
DNA: TGTGCCGGCAGCCGAAGGGACAGGGGGACCTCCATGGCCCTCCACTTT
CDR3: CAGSRRDRGTSMALHF

size: once
D: .
J: TRBJ1-5
V: TRBV11-2
DNA: TGTGCCAGCCGCGACACAGGAAGCGGTCAGCCCCAGCATTTT
CDR3: CASRDTGSGQPQHF